This TCR beta chain was documented in a study of shared clonotypes between healthy human individuals. Overall study context: There were three CD4 naive, three CD4 memory, two CD8 naive and one CD8 memory plates per donor. Overall study results and limits: The study drew on few donors, limiting represented genetic and exposure-history diversity.

About this clone: Its specificity is unknown.

In the original workflow: ImmunoSEQ gave junction-only sequences without quality scores, so filtering differed. Sequenced by immunoSEQ multiplex PCR; TCRdb stores in-frame clones only, minus some. V and J calls and clone size follow that table, whereas D and trimming were derived from the DNA. The sample has roughly 1,500,000 clones; roughly 98.5% are singletons. Germline assignment: CDR1 SGHRS and CDR2 YFSETQ. Trimming stripped 0 bases from V and 4 bases from J, with 22 bases between. The CDR3 covers 18 residues. The sequencing input was naive CD4+ T cells sorted from blood. Subset described: CD45RA+ positively selected. The TCR sequence derives from a man aged 25 to 40 in good health. The chain combines TRBV5-1 with TRBJ1-2; TRBD1 is a possible D gene (5 bases). CDR3 DNA: TGCGCCAGCAGCTTGGAGGCCCAGGGATGGGCTTTAATCTATGGCTACACCTTC. Translated: CASSLEAQGWALIYGYTF.